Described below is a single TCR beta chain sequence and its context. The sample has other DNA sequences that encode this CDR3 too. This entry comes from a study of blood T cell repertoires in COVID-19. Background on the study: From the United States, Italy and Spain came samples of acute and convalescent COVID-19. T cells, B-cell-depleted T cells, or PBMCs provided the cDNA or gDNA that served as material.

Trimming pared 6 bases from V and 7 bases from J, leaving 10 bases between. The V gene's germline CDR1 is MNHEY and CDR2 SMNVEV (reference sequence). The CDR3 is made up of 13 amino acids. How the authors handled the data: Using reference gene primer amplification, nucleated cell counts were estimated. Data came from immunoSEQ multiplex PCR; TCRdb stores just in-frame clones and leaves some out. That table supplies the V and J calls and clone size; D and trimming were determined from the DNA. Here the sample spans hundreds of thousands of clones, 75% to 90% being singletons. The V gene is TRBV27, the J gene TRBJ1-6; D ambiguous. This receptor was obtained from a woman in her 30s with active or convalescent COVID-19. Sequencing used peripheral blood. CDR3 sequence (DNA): TGTGCCAGCAGAGCGACGGTGAATTCACCCCTCCACTTT. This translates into CASRATVNSPLHF.